A selection of T cell receptor beta chains follows, all from one sample in a study of T cell responses to AZD1222 COVID-19 vaccine. Clones were read by immunoSEQ multiplex PCR, and TCRdb kept only the in-frame ones, dropping some. The sample carries approximately 100,000 clones, less than 90% recorded once. The sample was peripheral blood, taken on day 0 of AZD1222 vaccination. These TCRs come from an adult in good health. CDR3s include the opening cysteine and the closing phenylalanine or tryptophan. The D gene is left open where the match is weak. Clone size, where shown, is once, few, many, or a class for clones that have expanded.

j_call v_call clone_size d_call cdr3_nt cdr3_aa
TRBJ1-3 TRBV9 - - TGTGCCAGCAGCGCCGGGGGAGGAAACACCATATATTTT CASSAGGGNTIYF
TRBJ2-7 TRBV14 - TRBD2 TGTGCCAGCAGCCAGTATAGCGGGGCCTCCTACGAGCAGTACTTC CASSQYSGASYEQYF
TRBJ2-5 TRBV4-1 - TRBD1 TGCGCCAGCAGCCTCCACCGGACAGGGGATAAAGAGACCCAGTACTTC CASSLHRTGDKETQYF
TRBJ2-5 TRBV29-1 once - TGCAGCTCCCGGACAGAAAACCAAGAGACCCAGTACTTC CSSRTENQETQYF
TRBJ1-1 TRBV18 - - TGTGCCAGCTCATCGAGGGGGACGGGGAACACTGAAGCTTTCTTT CASSSRGTGNTEAFF
TRBJ2-7 TRBV12-3/TRBV12-4 - - TGTGCCAGCACTTTGGGACGCGAGCAGTACTTC CASTLGREQYF
TRBJ2-1 TRBV3-1/TRBV3-2 - TRBD1 TGTGCCAGCAGCCACGTAAGACAGGGGGTTTACAATGAGCAGTTCTTC CASSHVRQGVYNEQFF
TRBJ2-7 TRBV5-4 - TRBD1 TGTGCCAGCAGCTTCGGACAGGCAAGCTACGAGCAGTACTTC CASSFGQASYEQYF
TRBJ2-3 TRBV6-5 - - TGTGCCAGCAGCTTAAGGGGGGGGACAGATACGCAGTATTTT CASSLRGGTDTQYF
TRBJ2-1 TRBV27 - - TGTGCCAGCAGTCTGTCCCTAGAGCGGTTCTTC CASSLSLERFF
TRBJ1-1 TRBV11-3 - - TGTGCCAGCAGCTTGTATAGGGACGGAATCCCCCCAGCTCAAGCTTTCTTT CASSLYRDGIPPAQAFF
TRBJ1-1 TRBV6-1 - TRBD1 TGTGCCAGCAGGGAGGGGGGCAGGGGGGACACTGAAGCTTTCTTT CASREGGRGDTEAFF
TRBJ1-1 TRBV11-2 - - TGTGCCAGCAGCTTAAGCAGAGAAAGTCAGAGGAACACTGAAGCTTTCTTT CASSLSRESQRNTEAFF
TRBJ1-4 TRBV5-6 - TRBD1 TGTGCCAGCAAGGACAGGGCTGTGGAAAAACTGTTTTTT CASKDRAVEKLFF
TRBJ1-2 TRBV6-5 - - TGTGCCAGCAGTCCAGGGGTTAACTATGGCTACACCTTC CASSPGVNYGYTF
TRBJ1-3 TRBV19 - - TGTGCCAGTAGTATTTCGGCCAGATTCTCTGGAAACACCATATATTTT CASSISARFSGNTIYF
TRBJ2-1 TRBV5-1 once TRBD1 TGCGCCAGCAGCTTGGGACAGGGCTCCTACAATGAGCAGTTCTTC CASSLGQGSYNEQFF
TRBJ1-2 TRBV19 - - TGTGCCAGTAGTCTGCCGGACGGGCCAGGGTATGGCTACACCTTC CASSLPDGPGYGYTF
TRBJ1-2 TRBV15 - TRBD1 TGTGCCACGAGTAGGGACAGGGAGGCCTATGGCTACACCTTC CATSRDREAYGYTF
TRBJ1-6 TRBV10-3 - - TGTGCCACAGGGCATAATAATTCACCCCTCCACTTT CATGHNNSPLHF
TRBJ1-1 TRBV7-9 - - TGTGCCAGCAGCCCAGTTTTGGGGGCGAACACTGAAGCTTTCTTT CASSPVLGANTEAFF
TRBJ2-1 TRBV19 - - TGTGCCAGTAGCGGGACCTACAATGAGCAGTTCTTC CASSGTYNEQFF
TRBJ2-3 TRBV3-1/TRBV3-2 - TRBD2 TGTGCCAGCAGCCCTAGCGGTCCGGTGGATACGCAGTATTTT CASSPSGPVDTQYF
TRBJ1-1 TRBV25-1 - - TGTGCCAGCAGTGATGGAGGAGTAGATACTGAAGCTTTCTTT CASSDGGVDTEAFF